The rows below give T cell receptor beta chains drawn from one sample of a study of cytomegalovirus exposure and HLA in healthy donors. Libraries were prepared by immunoSEQ multiplex PCR; TCRdb keeps only in-frame clonotypes and omits some of them. The data show some 200,000 clones, about 80% seen once. Sample: PBMCs. All receptors come from a man between 18 and 35 years old in good health and CMV-seronegative. CDR3s include the opening cysteine and the closing phenylalanine or tryptophan. Each record gives: D gene, J gene, clone size, V gene, CDR3 protein, CDR3 DNA. A D gene is named only where the DNA matches it firmly. Not every row has a clone size; where given, it reads once, few, many or a size class.

NA TRBJ2-3 NA TRBV6-5 CASSYGQGTDTQYF TGTGCCAGCAGTTACGGGCAGGGGACAGATACGCAGTATTTT
TRBD1 TRBJ1-1 NA TRBV13 CASSYQGPTGETEAFF TGTGCCAGCAGCTACCAGGGACCGACAGGGGAAACTGAAGCTTTCTTT
NA TRBJ1-1 NA TRBV29-1 CSVPGGRGMNTEAFF TGCAGCGTTCCGGGGGGGCGGGGAATGAACACTGAAGCTTTCTTT
TRBD1 TRBJ2-3 few TRBV7-9 CASSFGQGAQDTQYF TGTGCCAGCAGCTTCGGACAGGGGGCGCAAGATACGCAGTATTTT
NA TRBJ1-1 NA TRBV13 CASSHPSSRANTEAFF TGTGCCAGCAGTCATCCCTCGAGCAGGGCCAACACTGAAGCTTTCTTT
TRBD2 TRBJ2-1 NA TRBV7-3 CASSVTSGSSYNEQFF TGTGCCAGCAGCGTCACTAGCGGGAGCTCCTACAATGAGCAGTTCTTC
NA TRBJ1-2 NA TRBV7-9 CASSSGLSGGGYTF TGTGCCAGCAGCTCCGGACTGTCGGGGGGAGGCTACACCTTC
TRBD2 TRBJ2-7 NA TRBV2 CASSQVSGPYEQYF TGTGCCAGCAGTCAGGTTAGCGGGCCCTACGAGCAGTACTTC
TRBD1 TRBJ1-1 NA TRBV6-5 CASSQYRGAEAFF TGTGCCAGCAGTCAGTACAGGGGCGCTGAAGCTTTCTTT
TRBD2 TRBJ2-7 NA TRBV28 CASSPLREASYEQYF TGTGCCAGCAGCCCCCTGCGGGAGGCTTCCTACGAGCAGTACTTC
TRBD2 TRBJ2-3 NA TRBV7-8 CASILDSGGRPDTQYF TGTGCCAGCATCCTCGACTCGGGGGGGCGCCCAGATACGCAGTATTTT
NA TRBJ2-1 NA TRBV5-1 CASSLGGDHNEQFF TGCGCCAGCAGCTTGGGGGGGGACCACAATGAGCAGTTCTTC
NA TRBJ1-5 NA TRBV28 CASSPFPGQEVPNQPQHF TGTGCCAGCAGTCCCTTTCCGGGACAAGAAGTCCCTAATCAGCCCCAGCATTTT
TRBD1 TRBJ1-2 NA TRBV9 CASSAGTGGDYGYTF TGTGCCAGCAGCGCTGGGACAGGCGGCGACTATGGCTACACCTTC
TRBD2 TRBJ2-2 NA TRBV6-4 CASSPTSGSTGELFF TGTGCCAGCAGCCCGACTAGCGGGAGTACCGGGGAGCTGTTTTTT
TRBD1 TRBJ1-5 NA TRBV6-5 CASRRTGGDGQPQHF TGTGCCAGCAGAAGGACAGGGGGAGACGGTCAGCCCCAGCATTTT
NA TRBJ1-2 NA TRBV6-5 CASSPPRQELYGYTF TGTGCCAGCAGTCCGCCCCGACAGGAGCTCTATGGCTACACCTTC
TRBD1 TRBJ2-5 once TRBV6-6 CASSDSGTEETQYF TGTGCCAGCAGTGACAGTGGGACAGAAGAGACCCAGTACTTC
NA TRBJ1-6 NA TRBV19 CASSIFGLYNSPLHF TGTGCCAGTAGTATTTTCGGACTCTATAATTCACCCCTCCACTTT
TRBD1 TRBJ2-7 NA TRBV9 CASSPGGQGAYEQYF TGTGCCAGCAGCCCCGGGGGACAGGGGGCCTACGAGCAGTACTTC
NA TRBJ2-7 NA TRBV11-2 CASSPVQGLSTQYF TGTGCCAGCAGCCCCGTTCAGGGACTTAGCACGCAGTACTTC
NA TRBJ2-4 NA TRBV19 CASRVYGGGQPKNIQYF TGTGCCAGTAGGGTGTATGGGGGCGGACAACCCAAAAACATTCAGTACTTC
TRBD1 TRBJ2-7 NA TRBV4-3 CASSPGQGVSYEQYF TGCGCCAGCAGCCCGGGACAGGGGGTGTCCTACGAGCAGTACTTC
TRBD2 TRBJ2-5 NA TRBV7-2 CASSLGASGGVRGETQYF TGTGCCAGCAGCTTAGGGGCTAGCGGGGGGGTGCGGGGAGAGACCCAGTACTTC
TRBD2 TRBJ2-7 few TRBV7-8 CASSPRLAGGPYEQYF TGTGCCAGCAGCCCCAGACTAGCGGGCGGTCCCTACGAGCAGTACTTC
NA TRBJ2-7 NA TRBV11-1 CASRPDSNSYEQYF TGTGCCAGCAGGCCAGATAGCAACTCCTACGAGCAGTACTTC
TRBD1 TRBJ2-7 few TRBV4-2 CASSQDRRTGSPMGIYEQYF TGTGCCAGCAGCCAAGATCGAAGGACAGGGAGCCCCATGGGGATCTACGAGCAGTACTTC
TRBD1 TRBJ1-3 once TRBV23-1 CASSTGQGSRCAIYF TGCGCCAGCAGTACGGGACAGGGGAGCAGATGCGCCATATATTTT
TRBD1 TRBJ2-3 NA TRBV27 CASSLQGAPGTQYF TGTGCCAGCAGTTTACAGGGGGCGCCAGGGACGCAGTATTTT
NA TRBJ1-1 NA TRBV6-1 CASDWGDTEAFF TGTGCCAGCGACTGGGGAGACACTGAAGCTTTCTTT
TRBD1 TRBJ1-6 few TRBV19 CASSRTGQGDSPLHF TGTGCCAGTAGCAGGACTGGACAGGGTGATTCACCCCTCCACTTT
NA TRBJ1-1 NA TRBV11-3 CASSLGRGTEAFF TGTGCCAGCAGCTTAGGTCGGGGCACTGAAGCTTTCTTT
TRBD1 TRBJ1-1 NA TRBV5-1 CASSFRDRGTEAFF TGCGCCAGCAGCTTTAGGGACAGGGGCACTGAAGCTTTCTTT
NA TRBJ1-5 NA TRBV30 CAWSPGQTQPQHF TGTGCCTGGAGTCCCGGACAGACTCAGCCCCAGCATTTT
NA TRBJ2-7 few TRBV7-9 CASSLASSYYEQYF TGTGCCAGCAGCTTAGCTAGCAGTTACTACGAGCAGTACTTC
TRBD2 TRBJ2-1 NA TRBV9 CASTSLGLAGPPSSYNEQFF TGTGCCAGCACTTCCCTAGGGCTAGCGGGACCTCCGAGCTCCTACAATGAGCAGTTCTTC
TRBD2 TRBJ2-7 NA TRBV7-8 CASSRFPGTSGSDVYEQYF TGTGCCAGCAGCCGATTTCCCGGGACTAGCGGGAGCGACGTCTACGAGCAGTACTTC
TRBD1 TRBJ1-2 NA TRBV28 CASSFIFNRGRRRDYGYTF TGTGCCAGCAGTTTTATCTTTAACAGGGGGCGACGGCGCGACTATGGCTACACCTTC
TRBD1 TRBJ1-1 NA TRBV6-5 CASSARTGDTEAFF TGTGCCAGCAGTGCGAGAACAGGGGACACTGAAGCTTTCTTT
NA TRBJ2-7 NA TRBV4-2 CASSQEVGESGTSYEQYF TGTGCCAGCAGCCAAGAAGTGGGAGAGAGCGGCACCTCCTACGAGCAGTACTTC
TRBD1 TRBJ1-1 NA TRBV4-3 CASSQDKAGTGVGAFF TGCGCCAGCAGCCAAGATAAGGCCGGGACAGGGGTTGGAGCTTTCTTT
NA TRBJ1-4 NA TRBV7-8 CASEERRGEKLFF TGTGCCAGCGAGGAACGGCGGGGGGAAAAACTGTTTTTT
NA TRBJ1-5 NA TRBV19 CASSTGLLKNQPQHF TGTGCCAGTAGTACAGGGTTGTTGAAGAATCAGCCCCAGCATTTT
TRBD1 TRBJ1-5 once TRBV27 CASSLRDSRNQPQHF TGTGCCAGCAGTTTACGGGACAGCCGCAATCAGCCCCAGCATTTT